These 21 T cell receptor beta chains share one sample of origin, sequenced in a study of OX40 agonist ivuxolimab in advanced cancers. This table comes from immunoSEQ multiplex PCR, and its TCRdb copy is limited to in-frame clones, with some not included. The data contain more than 35,000 clones, about 80% of them singletons. Material: CD4+ or CD8+ T cells sorted from blood, obtained in a trial of the OX40 agonist ivuxolimab. The receptors were gathered from an adult with an advanced solid tumor such as melanoma, head and neck, liver or kidney cancer.

In this sample, this clone turned up once. This chain joins TRBV28 and TRBJ2-7; 7 nucleotides align to TRBD2. Trimming cost V 8 bases and J 7 bases; bases outside gene matches: 17. Germline-derived CDR1 and CDR2 are MDHEN and SYDVKM. This CDR3 region has 15 residues. In DNA, the CDR3 is TGTGCCAGCTCCCCTCTCGAGGCGGGAGTAGGGGAGCAGTACTTC. Translated: CASSPLEAGVGEQYF. Full variable domain (missing parts from reference TRBV28 and TRBJ2-7): DVKVTQSSRYLVKRTGEKVFLECVQDMDHENMFWYRQDPGLGLRLIYFSYDVKMKEKGDIPEGYSVSREKKERFSLILESASTNQTSMYLCASSPLEAGVGEQYFGPGTRLTVT.

Written as DNA, the CDR3 is TGTGCCAGCAGCTTAGTTACGGTGTCGCGGGATAATGATGAGCAGTTCTTC. Translated, it gives CASSLVTVSRDNDEQFF. This chain joins TRBV7-8 and TRBJ2-1; possibly TRBD2 for D (6 bases). Germline V CDR1 and CDR2: SGHVS, FQNEAQ. V lost 1 base to trimming and J lost 8 bases, with 21 bases between them. CDR3 size: 17 residues.

Only a few counts were recorded for this clone. V and J are TRBV30 and TRBJ2-5, with D hard to call. Trimming shortened V by 2 bases and J by 0 bases, and 7 bases separated the two germline ends. Germline CDR1 reads GTSNPN; CDR2 reads SVGIG (reference sequence). The CDR3 extends over 13 amino acids. DNA of the CDR3: TGTGCCTGGAGTAAGTTCTACCAAGAGACCCAGTACTTC. Translated: CAWSKFYQETQYF.

V usage is TRBV7-9 and J usage is TRBJ2-3; D is unclear. From germline, CDR1 is SEHNR and CDR2 FQNEAQ (reference sequence). The CDR3 has 15 amino acids. Trimming left V 5 bases short and J 2 bases short, with 14 bases between. The CDR3 coding sequence is TGTGCCAGCAGCCTCGACTGGGGAACCACAGATACGCAGTATTTT. Protein product: CASSLDWGTTDTQYF.

The table lists this clone with a count of one. The rearrangement links TRBV5-4 to TRBJ1-1, with 9 bases lining up with TRBD1. Germline CDR1 and CDR2: SGHNT and YYREEE (reference sequence). The CDR3 covers 16 residues. With 1 base clipped from V and 0 bases from J, the junction kept 4 bases outside the gene matches. This chain's CDR3 is CASSLKGQGLNTEAFF. The DNA for the CDR3 is TGTGCCAGCAGCTTGAAGGGACAGGGCCTGAACACTGAAGCTTTCTTT.

This sequence joins TRBV5-1 and TRBJ2-7, with 12 bases aligning to TRBD2. This CDR3 has 17 residues. V shed 1 base and J 3 bases; nucleotides not matched to a gene: 8. Germline assignment: CDR1 SGHRS and CDR2 YFSETQ. CDR3 amino acids: CASSLRGSTSGSYEQYF. The DNA for the CDR3 is TGCGCCAGCAGCTTGAGGGGGTCGACTAGCGGGAGCTACGAGCAGTACTTC.

This clone was seen more than once but under ten times. The genes are TRBV5-1 and TRBJ2-7; perhaps TRBD2 as D (5 bases). This CDR3 is 15 amino acids long. Trimming removed 3 bases at V and 2 bases at J, with 15 bases between. In germline, CDR1 is SGHRS, CDR2 YFSETQ. The CDR3 coding sequence is TGCGCCAGCAGCTCGGGATTCCGTAAGACCTACGAGCAGTACTTC. Translating it yields CASSSGFRKTYEQYF.

The chain uses TRBV5-1 and TRBJ2-4; unclear D gene. This CDR3 comprises 13 residues. V lost 4 bases, J lost 6 bases, and 11 bases lay in between. CDR1 is SGHRS, CDR2 YFSETQ, per germline. In DNA form, the CDR3 reads TGCGCCAGCAGCGCCCCCCCCTCAAACATTCAGTACTTC. Its protein is CASSAPPSNIQYF.

J is TRBJ2-2 and V is TRBV4-2, with 7 bases that match TRBD1. With V trimmed by 0 bases and J by 4 bases, 11 bases remained unmatched. This CDR3 has 18 residues. Germline CDR1 and CDR2: LGHNA and YNFKEQ. CDR3 sequence: CASSQDRGRGRGTGELFF. CDR3 bases: TGTGCCAGCAGCCAAGACAGGGGGAGAGGACGGGGCACCGGGGAGCTGTTTTTT.

The chain couples TRBV2 to TRBJ2-2; TRBD1 might be the D (5 bases). The CDR3 covers 11 residues. The germline V and J ends were trimmed by 7 bases and 10 bases, with 10 bases remaining between them. CDR1 is SNHLY, CDR2 FYNNEI, per germline. CDR3: CASKGAAELFF. The CDR3 DNA sequence: TGTGCCAGCAAAGGGGCCGCGGAGCTGTTTTTT.

This chain links TRBV27 with TRBJ2-7; D is perhaps TRBD2 (7 bases). V lost 6 bases to trimming and J lost 3 bases, with 12 bases between them. Germline lookup yields CDR1 MNHEY and CDR2 SMNVEV (reference sequence). The CDR3 length is 13 residues. CDR3 nucleotides: TGTGCCAGCAGCTGGAGGGGGGGCTACGAGCAGTACTTC. Translating it yields CASSWRGGYEQYF.

The chain combines TRBV28 with TRBJ2-7, with TRBD1 as a possible D gene (6 bases). The CDR3 is 15 residues long. The V end was cut by 3 bases, the J end by 3 bases, with 15 bases between. Germline V gene sequence: CDR1 MDHEN, CDR2 SYDVKM. The CDR3: CASSLLPGAHYEQYF. The CDR3 coding sequence is TGTGCCAGCAGTTTGTTACCAGGGGCGCACTACGAGCAGTACTTC.

V and J are TRBV30 and TRBJ2-1; D not certain. V was cut by 5 bases and J by 0 bases, with 5 bases left in between. This CDR3 is 12 amino acids long. Germline CDR1 reads GTSNPN; CDR2 reads SVGIG (reference sequence). In DNA form, the CDR3 reads TGTGCCTGGGAAAGCTCCTACAATGAGCAGTTCTTC. Translation gives CAWESSYNEQFF.

The V call is TRBV6-5, the J call TRBJ2-1; D call uncertain. Trimming shortened V by 2 bases and J by 5 bases, and 10 bases separated the two germline ends. Per the germline V gene, CDR1 is MNHEY and CDR2 is SVGAGI. The CDR3 spans 14 residues. In DNA form, the CDR3 reads TGTGCCAGCAGTTACGCAGCTACGGACAATGAGCAGTTCTTC. Protein sequence: CASSYAATDNEQFF.

V and J are TRBV7-9 and TRBJ2-5; a weak D match, TRBD2 (6 bases). Trimming left V 8 bases short and J 7 bases short, with 20 bases between. CDR3 length: 14 amino acids. From germline, CDR1 is SEHNR and CDR2 FQNEAQ (reference sequence). This CDR3 is CASSYAGNMGTQYF. DNA of the CDR3: TGTGCCAGCTCCTATGCGGGGAATATGGGGACCCAGTACTTC.

This clone was recorded once. This rearrangement joins TRBV25-1 to TRBJ2-7; 12 positions match TRBD2. V lost 2 bases to trimming and J lost 4 bases; unmatched junction nucleotides: 6. The CDR3 has 16 residues. Per the germline V gene, CDR1 is MGHDK and CDR2 is SYGVNS. The CDR3 coding sequence is TGTGCCAGCAGTGAAGAGACTAGCGGGAGTGGTTACGAGCAGTACTTC. Protein sequence: CASSEETSGSGYEQYF.

CDR3 nucleotide sequence: TGTGCCAGCAGTCCGGGGGAAACCCTACCGGGCGAGCAGTACTTC. It encodes CASSPGETLPGEQYF. The chain employs TRBV2 and TRBJ2-7; D may be TRBD2 (6 bases). The CDR3 contains 15 residues. In germline, CDR1 is SNHLY, CDR2 FYNNEI. V was clipped by 5 bases and J by 6 bases, with 20 bases between them.

The chain combines TRBV6-1 with TRBJ2-7; 7 bases fit TRBD2. In germline, CDR1 is MNHNS, CDR2 SASEGT. The CDR3 is made up of 15 amino acids. V dropped 7 bases and J dropped 3; count of bases not matched to a gene: 12. The CDR3 loop reads CASTTPYGGDYEQYF. Here the CDR3 DNA reads TGTGCCAGCACCACGCCCTATGGGGGGGACTACGAGCAGTACTTC.

The chain links TRBV4-3 to TRBJ2-1; maybe TRBD1 (6 bases). Germline CDR1 reads LGHNA; CDR2 reads YSLEER. Trimming left V 1 base short and J 3 bases short, with 10 bases between. The CDR3 extends over 15 amino acids. CDR3 protein: CASSQGQADYNEQFF. CDR3 DNA sequence: TGCGCCAGCAGCCAAGGACAGGCGGACTACAATGAGCAGTTCTTC.

The genes are TRBV7-9 and TRBJ2-7, with 7 bases lining up with TRBD2. V dropped 5 bases and J dropped 3; count of bases not matched to a gene: 4. Germline CDR1 is SEHNR and CDR2 is FQNEAQ (reference sequence). The CDR3 is 13 amino acids. The CDR3 region has the DNA TGTGCCAGCAGCCCCAGGACTAGCTACGAGCAGTACTTC. Encoded protein: CASSPRTSYEQYF.

The chain combines TRBV21-1 with TRBJ2-7. TRBV21-1 is given as a pseudogene. This CDR3 has 14 amino acids. The CDR3 spells CASSSNGWVCRQYF. The CDR3 DNA is TGTGCCAGCAGCTCAAACGGATGGGTTTGTCGGCAGTACTTC.